Below, 16 T cell receptor beta chains from the same sample are listed, as sequenced in a study of T cell clones after liver transplantation. The repertoire was sequenced with immunoSEQ multiplex PCR; TCRdb's copy has only in-frame clones and lacks some. The table lists 93,000 or so clones, around 84% of them singletons. This specimen consisted of CD4+ T cells from blood, obtained approximately 43 months after liver transplant. Receptors originate from a human patient who received a liver transplant. Some T cells may be the graft donor's.

The genes are TRBV19 and TRBJ2-2; a possible D gene is TRBD2 (6 bases). Germline CDR1 is LNHDA and CDR2 is SQIVND (reference sequence). V was shortened by 6 bases and J by 3 bases, with 14 bases between the two germline ends. There are 15 residues in the CDR3. The CDR3 DNA is TGTGCCAGTAGGAAAATAGCGGTCGACACCGGGGAGCTGTTTTTT. This gives the protein CASRKIAVDTGELFF.

This chain links TRBV7-2 with TRBJ2-7; 8 nucleotides agree with TRBD2. Trimming at V came to 5 bases and at J to 2 bases, leaving 8 bases not matched to a gene. The CDR3 sequence is 15 residues long. CDR1 and CDR2 (germline): SGHTA, FQGNSA. The CDR3 loop is CASSRSGVTAYEQYF. The CDR3 nucleotides are TGTGCCAGCAGCCGTAGCGGGGTAACCGCCTACGAGCAGTACTTC.

The chain links TRBV5-1 to TRBJ2-7; 7 nucleotides align to TRBD1. Germline V lookup: CDR1 SGHRS, CDR2 YFSETQ. CDR3 length equals 14 residues. Unmatched junction bases numbered 8, after V lost 3 bases and J lost 5 bases. The CDR3: CASSWGQWANEQYF. CDR3 sequence (DNA): TGCGCCAGCAGCTGGGGACAGTGGGCGAACGAGCAGTACTTC.

The CDR3 sequence is CASRRRDSTNYGYTF. DNA for the CDR3: TGTGCCAGCAGGCGGCGCGACAGCACTAACTATGGCTACACCTTC. The V call is TRBV6-6, the J call TRBJ1-2; D possibly corresponds to TRBD1 (5 bases). From germline, CDR1 is MNHNY and CDR2 SVGAGI (reference sequence). The CDR3 length is 15 residues. The V and J ends lost 6 bases and 0 bases respectively, with 14 bases between them.

The chain employs TRBV4-1 and TRBJ2-2; TRBD1 is a possible D gene (6 bases). The CDR3 is 16 residues long. Germline CDR1 MGHRA, CDR2 YSYEKL. V dropped 4 bases and J dropped 0 bases, with 12 bases sitting between them. CDR3 nucleotides: TGCGCCAGCAGCCTACAGGGAATAGCGAACACCGGGGAGCTGTTTTTT. Amino acid sequence: CASSLQGIANTGELFF.

The V and J genes are TRBV9 and TRBJ2-6; 11 bases agree with TRBD2. With 2 bases clipped from V and 0 bases from J, the junction kept 7 bases outside the gene matches. Germline V gives CDR1 SGDLS, CDR2 YYNGEE. The CDR3 covers 19 residues. CDR3 protein: CASSVMTSGIGSGANVLTF. CDR3 coding DNA: TGTGCCAGCAGCGTCATGACTAGCGGGATCGGCTCTGGGGCCAACGTCCTGACTTTC.

The chain combines TRBV28 with TRBJ2-5, with D tentatively TRBD1 (6 bases). V shed 2 bases and J shed 13 bases, with 14 bases lying between them. The CDR3 is made up of 12 amino acids. CDR1 is MDHEN, CDR2 SYDVKM, per germline. CDR3 DNA: TGTGCCAGCAGTTTAGGGCAGGGGCCTCCGTACTTC. It encodes CASSLGQGPPYF.

The table lists this clone with a count of one. This sequence joins TRBV18 and TRBJ1-5; D perhaps matches TRBD1 (5 bases). CDR1 and CDR2 (germline): KGHSH, LQKENI. V lost 3 bases and J 4 bases, leaving 10 bases between the germline ends. The CDR3 loop spans 14 amino acids. CDR3 region: CASSPQKGNQPQHF. DNA for the CDR3: TGTGCCAGCTCACCGCAAAAGGGGAATCAGCCCCAGCATTTT.

For this clone: The same CDR3 can be traced to other DNA sequences in this sample. The CDR3 loop reads CASSIRGSGELFF. CDR3 coding DNA: TGTGCCAGTAGTATAAGGGGGAGCGGGGAGCTGTTTTTT. This chain uses TRBV19 with TRBJ2-2; D is perhaps TRBD1 (6 bases). This CDR3 has 13 amino acids. The V gene's germline CDR1 is LNHDA and CDR2 SQIVND (reference sequence). Trimming took off 2 bases at V and 7 bases at J, with 8 bases between the two ends.

The J gene is TRBJ2-5, the V gene TRBV10-3; D not resolved. Germline values: CDR1 ENHRY, CDR2 SYGVKD. V shed 6 bases and J shed 0 bases, with 8 bases lying between them. This CDR3 is 13 amino acids long. The CDR3 DNA reads TGTGCCATCAGGGCACAGTACCAAGAGACCCAGTACTTC. Amino acids: CAIRAQYQETQYF.

V usage is TRBV5-6 and J usage is TRBJ2-4; D perhaps matches TRBD2 (7 bases). The germline CDR1 and CDR2 sequences are SGHDT and YYEEEE. V lost 2 bases and J 1 base, leaving 10 bases between the germline ends. The CDR3 contains 15 residues. The CDR3 sequence: CASSLRGGAKNIQYF. The CDR3, as DNA: TGTGCCAGCAGCTTAAGGGGGGGTGCCAAAAACATTCAGTACTTC.

The chain is built from TRBV7-9 and TRBJ1-1, with 7 bases matching TRBD1. Germline CDR1 reads SEHNR; CDR2 reads FQNEAQ (reference sequence). The CDR3 extends over 14 amino acids. V was clipped by 5 bases and J by 7 bases; unmatched bases: 10. The chain's CDR3 is CASSRLQGKDEAFF. The CDR3 DNA reads as TGTGCCAGCAGCCGATTACAGGGGAAGGATGAAGCTTTCTTT.

The rearrangement links TRBV4-3 to TRBJ2-1; perhaps TRBD1 as D (5 bases). There are 16 residues in the CDR3. Looked up from germline, CDR1 is LGHNA and CDR2 is YSLEER. V was clipped by 0 bases and J by 2 bases, with 11 bases between them. CDR3 nucleotide sequence: TGCGCCAGCAGCCAAGAAGGTAACAGGCCCTACAATGAGCAGTTCTTC. It specifies CASSQEGNRPYNEQFF.

This sequence joins TRBV13 and TRBJ2-1; no reliable D call. There are 15 residues in the CDR3. Trimming stripped 7 bases from V and 3 bases from J, with 16 bases between. Germline V gene sequence: CDR1 PRHDT, CDR2 FYEKMQ (reference sequence). The CDR3 coding sequence is TGTGCCAGCAATGTTAGGGTAGTCAACTACAATGAGCAGTTCTTC. This sequence encodes CASNVRVVNYNEQFF.

The rearrangement links TRBV18 to TRBJ2-2, with D maybe TRBD1 (5 bases). Trimming stripped 2 bases from V and 0 bases from J, with 13 bases between. From germline, CDR1 is KGHSH and CDR2 LQKENI. This CDR3 contains 17 residues. The CDR3 loop is CASSPVLRGANTGELFF. The CDR3 nucleotides are TGTGCCAGCTCACCAGTCTTAAGGGGCGCGAACACCGGGGAGCTGTTTTTT.

This sequence joins TRBV18 and TRBJ2-3; 7 nucleotides line up with TRBD2. The ends lost 3 bases at V and 1 base at J; junction bases unmatched: 4. This CDR3 is 15 amino acids long. The germline V gene encodes CDR1 KGHSH and CDR2 LQKENI. The CDR3 nucleotides are TGTGCCAGCTCACCCCGGGGGGACGGCACAGATACGCAGTATTTT. Translated, it gives CASSPRGDGTDTQYF.